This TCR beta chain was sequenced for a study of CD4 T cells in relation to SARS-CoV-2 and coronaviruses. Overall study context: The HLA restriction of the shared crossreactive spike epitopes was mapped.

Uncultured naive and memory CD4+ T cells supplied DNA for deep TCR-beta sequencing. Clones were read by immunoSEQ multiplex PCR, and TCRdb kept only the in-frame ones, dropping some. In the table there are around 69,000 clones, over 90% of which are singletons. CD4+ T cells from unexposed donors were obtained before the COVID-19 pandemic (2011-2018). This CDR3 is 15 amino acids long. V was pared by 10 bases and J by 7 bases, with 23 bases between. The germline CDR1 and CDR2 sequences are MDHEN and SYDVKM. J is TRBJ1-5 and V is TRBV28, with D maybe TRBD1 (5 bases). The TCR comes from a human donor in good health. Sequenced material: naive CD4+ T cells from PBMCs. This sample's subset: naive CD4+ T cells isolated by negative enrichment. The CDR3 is CAICSGGTGWQPQHF. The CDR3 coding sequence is TGTGCCATCTGTTCGGGAGGGACGGGTTGGCAGCCCCAGCATTTT.